This TCR beta chain derives from a study of blood T cell repertoires in COVID-19. Overall study context: COVID-19 samples from acute and convalescent phases originated in the United States, Italy and Spain.

TCRdb's table, derived via immunoSEQ multiplex PCR, lists solely in-frame clones and lacks some. The data show around 58,000 clones, with around 91% seen just once and 10% to 15% held by the top ten. The CDR3 length is 14 residues. Germline-derived CDR1 and CDR2 are MDHEN and SYDVKM. After removal of 4 bases from V and 4 bases from J, the junction contained 4 bases not matched to a gene. The receptor was derived from a man in his 60s with active COVID-19. The sequencing sample was made of peripheral blood. This rearrangement joins TRBV28 to TRBJ2-7; 10 positions agree with TRBD1. The CDR3 is CASSSGQGVYEQYF. In DNA form, the CDR3 reads TGTGCCAGCAGTTCAGGACAGGGGGTATACGAGCAGTACTTC.